The source of this T cell receptor (beta chain) is a study of CD8+ T cells in alopecia areata (dated by TCRdb to the late 2010s). Regarding the research as a whole: Treated patients were enrolled in an open-label pilot trial of oral tofacitinib at 5 to 10 mg twice daily for moderate-to-severe alopecia areata. Tofacitinib was given for 6 to 18 months, followed by 6 months of follow-up off drug to assess delayed response and recurrence. Tofacitinib-treated patients had biopsies at baseline and at 4 and 24 weeks of treatment, with a later scalp biopsy in several patients. The RNA source kit depended on sample type: the PAXgene miRNA kit for fixed scalp, the miRNeasy kit for PBMCs, and the RNeasy kit for mouse skin. In humans, TCRbeta sequencing was performed on scalp tissue and on sorted CD4+ and CD8+ peripheral blood T cells from healthy controls and from patients with patchy or totalis/universalis alopecia areata. The study used high-throughput TCRbeta sequencing to examine T cell clonal expansion in alopecia areata, in both the C3H/HeJ mouse model and human patients. Clonality in the scalp was compared among normal scalp (n=4), patchy alopecia areata scalp (n=8), and alopecia totalis/universalis scalp (n=8). TCRbeta CDR3 regions were amplified by immunoSEQ multiplex PCR with 35 Vbeta forward and 13 Jbeta reverse primers.

Lesional scalp punch biopsies and peripheral blood were collected from alopecia areata patients. Human scalp biopsies went straight into PAXgene tissue containers for immediate fixation. Receptor amplification or capture employed the immunoSEQ multiplex PCR assay. For TCR sequencing, RNA was extracted from every sample and reverse transcribed into cDNA to serve as template. First-strand cDNA was synthesized using SuperScript III with a 2:1 mix of oligo-dT and random hexamers. A synthetic immune receptor repertoire was used to gauge amplification bias, and whatever bias remained was removed computationally. Under the source paper's analysis protocol: Raw reads were preprocessed for error removal, and CDR3 was defined according to IMGT conventions as running from the conserved cysteine to phenylalanine. To get clonality, Shannon entropy was normalized by log2 of the number of productive unique TCRs and the result was subtracted from 1. CD4 or CD8 identity of scalp clones was inferred by cross-referencing scalp TCRbeta sequences with sorted blood CD4 and CD8 repertoires. What TCRdb holds here is the immuneACCESS table cut down to in-frame rearrangements. Part of the clones is not present; checked against another copy, under half of the missing clones reflect an unresolved V gene, and the others are unexplained. The V and J calls and clone size come from that table; D and trimming were worked out from the DNA. The sample includes over 15,000 clones, with roughly 60% observed a single time. 10% to 15% of the sample is in the top ten clones.

Study-wide findings and limitations: Resident alphabeta T cells in normal human skin are also sequenced, complicating scalp TCR repertoire analysis, unlike mouse skin dominated by gammadelta T cells. Lesional scalp, especially in alopecia totalis/universalis, showed higher clonality and more expanded CD8+ clones than normal scalp, suggesting antigenic drive. Shared TCR sequences between patients were less evident than in mice, which may be partly attributable to HLA diversity in the patient population.

This clone was seen a handful of times. Its antigen remains undetermined. No per-base quality is available; no much larger clone lies one base away. Relative to germline, V is 0 bases shorter and J is 5 bases shorter, with 8 bases between their ends. Counted from cysteine to phenylalanine, this CDR3 has 13 amino acids. The CDR3 DNA has 39 bases and is translated from base 1. The germline V gene sets CDR1 to MNHEY and CDR2 to SVGAGI. This sequence uses TRBV6-5 and TRBJ2-7, with no reliable assignment of the D segment. The receptor comes from a human donor with alopecia areata. The sample taken for sequencing was skin. Here the CDR3 is given as CASSYSRWNEQYF. In nucleotide form, the sequence is TGTGCCAGCAGTTACTCTCGATGGAACGAGCAGTACTTC.